One and the same sample provided the 26 T cell receptor beta chains below, sequenced in a study of cytomegalovirus exposure and HLA in healthy donors. The PCR made use of 60 Vbeta and 13 Jbeta primers. The protocol was immunoSEQ multiplex PCR, while the TCRdb copy is restricted to in-frame clones and leaves out a portion. The sample contains approximately 100,000 clones, about 70% of which appear only once. The sequenced material came from PBMCs. Every receptor here comes from a woman between 18 and 29 years old in good health and CMV-seropositive.

The chain links TRBV6-5 to TRBJ2-5; 11 nucleotides match TRBD1. Unmatched junction bases numbered 5, after V lost 6 bases and J lost 5 bases. The CDR3 spans 14 residues. Germline values: CDR1 MNHEY, CDR2 SVGAGI. The CDR3 DNA sequence: TGTGCCAGCAGAAGGACAGGGGGCGGTGAGACCCAGTACTTC. Translated, it gives CASRRTGGGETQYF.

The V call is TRBV4-1, the J call TRBJ2-7; 9 nucleotides align to TRBD2. Germline CDR1 MGHRA, CDR2 YSYEKL. V gave up 1 base and J gave up 4 bases; unmatched junction bases: 5. The CDR3 runs 15 residues. The CDR3, as DNA: TGCGCCAGCAGCCAAGCTGGACTAGCGAATTACGAGCAGTACTTC. Translation gives CASSQAGLANYEQYF.

This clone was recorded only once. CDR3: CSAPLPETQYF. CDR3 bases: TGCAGTGCTCCTCTACCTGAGACCCAGTACTTC. J is TRBJ2-5 and V is TRBV20-1, with unresolved D. This CDR3 has 11 amino acids. V shed 5 bases and J shed 5 bases, with 9 bases lying between them. In germline, CDR1 is DFQATT, CDR2 SNEGSKA (reference sequence).

This clone appeared a few times. This chain joins TRBV27 and TRBJ1-2; 8 nucleotides match TRBD1. V shed 6 bases and J 3 bases; nucleotides not matched to a gene: 6. The CDR3 totals 14 residues. CDR1 is MNHEY, CDR2 SMNVEV, per germline (reference sequence). The CDR3 region is CASRYQGADYGYTF. CDR3 coding DNA: TGTGCCAGCAGGTACCAGGGGGCCGACTATGGCTACACCTTC.

The table lists this clone with a few counts. The rearrangement links TRBV5-1 to TRBJ1-6; 10 bases align to TRBD1. Germline V CDR1 and CDR2: SGHRS, YFSETQ. The V segment lost 4 bases and the J segment 14 bases; nucleotides outside the gene matches: 6. The CDR3 contains 13 residues. The CDR3 bases are TGCGCCAGCAGCCGGTCGGGACAGGGGACCCTCCACTTT. The encoded protein is CASSRSGQGTLHF. Variable domain in full (rest from reference TRBV5-1 and TRBJ1-6): KAGVTQTPRYLIKTRGQQVTLSCSPISGHRSVSWYQQTPGQGLQFLFEYFSETQRNKGNFPGRFSGRQFSNSRSEMNVSTLELGDSALYLCASSRSGQGTLHFGNGTRLTVT.

This clone was found once. Written as DNA, the CDR3 is TGTGCCTGGAGGCCCGGGACAGGCCTCATGAACACTGAAGCTTTCTTT. Encoded protein: CAWRPGTGLMNTEAFF. The chain uses TRBV30 and TRBJ1-1; 8 positions agree with TRBD1. After removal of 3 bases from V and 0 bases from J, the junction contained 9 bases not matched to a gene. The germline CDR1 and CDR2 sequences are GTSNPN and SVGIG (reference sequence). CDR3 length: 16 residues.

This clone was observed a handful of times. This chain joins TRBV10-2 and TRBJ1-4; 8 nucleotides agree with TRBD1. The ends lost 6 bases at V and 8 bases at J; junction bases unmatched: 5. CDR1 WSHSY and CDR2 SAAADI come from the germline V gene. There are 13 residues in the CDR3. The CDR3 loop reads CASRDRAGEKLFF. The DNA of the CDR3 is TGCGCCAGCAGGGACAGGGCTGGGGAAAAACTGTTTTTT.

This clone was seen only a few times. CDR3 in DNA: TGCGCCAGCAGCCAAGATCCGGGACAGGGGGGCTATGGCTACACCTTC. It yields the protein CASSQDPGQGGYGYTF. The chain links TRBV4-3 to TRBJ1-2; 11 nucleotides agree with TRBD1. This CDR3 has 16 amino acids. Unmatched junction bases numbered 4, after V lost 0 bases and J lost 4 bases. Germline lookup yields CDR1 LGHNA and CDR2 YSLEER.

V gene TRBV6-4 combines with J gene TRBJ2-1, with D maybe TRBD1 (6 bases). Germline V lookup: CDR1 MRHNA, CDR2 SNTAGT. There are 15 residues in the CDR3. V dropped 2 bases and J dropped 3 bases, with 11 bases sitting between them. CDR3 bases: TGTGCCAGCAGTGACGACAACAGGGACTACAATGAGCAGTTCTTC. Protein: CASSDDNRDYNEQFF.

The chain is built from TRBV7-3 and TRBJ2-1; D is ambiguous. The CDR3 runs 15 residues. Trimming cost V 2 bases and J 0 bases, with 8 bases left between them. CDR1 and CDR2 from the germline V gene are SGHTA and FQGTGA. The CDR3 loop is CASSLGRGSYNEQFF. CDR3 DNA: TGTGCCAGCAGCTTAGGCCGAGGCTCCTACAATGAGCAGTTCTTC.

The V gene is TRBV5-1, the J gene TRBJ2-7; TRBD2 matches 10 bases. V lost 3 bases, J lost 0 bases, and 6 bases stayed unmatched. Germline-derived CDR1 and CDR2 are SGHRS and YFSETQ. The CDR3 has 16 residues. CDR3 protein: CASSSQTSGVSYEQYF. The CDR3 DNA reads as TGCGCCAGCAGCTCCCAAACTAGCGGGGTCTCCTACGAGCAGTACTTC.

The chain joins TRBV5-4 to TRBJ1-6, with D perhaps matching TRBD1 (6 bases). Trimming left V 2 bases short and J 9 bases short, with 9 bases between. This CDR3 contains 13 residues. Germline values: CDR1 SGHNT, CDR2 YYREEE (reference sequence). The CDR3 nucleotides read TGTGCCAGCAGCTTAGGACAGATTTCACCCCTCCACTTT. Protein product: CASSLGQISPLHF.

The chain employs TRBV30 and TRBJ1-2; 7 bases line up with TRBD1. The CDR3 consists of 12 residues. Germline V CDR1 and CDR2: GTSNPN, SVGIG (reference sequence). The V segment lost 2 bases and the J segment 4 bases; nucleotides outside the gene matches: 1. As DNA, the CDR3 is TGTGCCTGGAGTAGACAGGGCTATGGCTACACCTTC. Translation: CAWSRQGYGYTF.

This chain links TRBV4-1 with TRBJ2-1, with 11 bases identical to TRBD2. The CDR3 has 16 amino acids. Trimming took 3 bases from V and 4 from J; bases not matched to a gene: 5. The germline CDR1 and CDR2 sequences are MGHRA and YSYEKL. CDR3 amino acids: CASSQPGLAVYNEQFF. CDR3 coding DNA: TGCGCCAGCAGCCAGCCGGGACTAGCGGTTTACAATGAGCAGTTCTTC.

As to this clone: Relative to the germline gene, one junction end is altered; a read error may explain this. The chain joins TRBV25-1 to TRBJ2-2; D might be TRBD1 (5 bases). CDR3 length equals 15 residues. The germline CDR1 and CDR2 sequences are MGHDK and SYGVNS. CDR3 protein: CASGENPLGAGELFF. The CDR3 DNA follows: TGTGCCAGCGGTGAGAACCCCCTAGGGGCCGGGGAGCTGTTTTTT.

The chain is built from TRBV11-2 and TRBJ2-5; possible D gene TRBD1, 6 bases. V was cut by 0 bases and J by 5 bases, with 16 bases left in between. Germline values: CDR1 SGHAT, CDR2 FQNNGV. CDR3 length equals 16 residues. The CDR3 reads CASSLEQGMGFETQYF. The CDR3 DNA reads as TGTGCCAGCAGCTTAGAGCAGGGGATGGGATTTGAGACCCAGTACTTC.

The V gene is TRBV4-1, the J gene TRBJ2-7, with D unclear. V was shortened by 4 bases and J by 4 bases, with 20 bases between the two germline ends. There are 16 residues in the CDR3. Germline CDR1 MGHRA, CDR2 YSYEKL. CDR3 sequence: CASSPASGSAVYEQYF. CDR3 DNA sequence: TGCGCCAGCAGCCCTGCATCTGGCAGTGCAGTTTACGAGCAGTACTTC.

The gene calls are TRBV5-4 and TRBJ2-7; D is possibly TRBD1 (6 bases). Germline loops: CDR1 SGHNT, CDR2 YYREEE (reference sequence). The CDR3 loop spans 13 amino acids. Trimming removed 1 base at V and 4 bases at J, with 9 bases between. The CDR3 here is CASSLRDTYEQYF. The CDR3 DNA sequence: TGTGCCAGCAGCTTGCGGGACACTTACGAGCAGTACTTC.

The chain recombines TRBV19 with TRBJ2-2, with D tentatively TRBD1 (5 bases). The CDR3 is made up of 13 amino acids. CDR1 and CDR2 (germline): LNHDA, SQIVND (reference sequence). Between the trimmed V and J ends, which lost 1 base and 7 bases, there was a span of 7 bases. Here the CDR3 DNA reads TGTGCCAGTAGTATAGCAGGGATCGGGGAGCTGTTTTTT. This encodes CASSIAGIGELFF.

To note about this clone: Mismatch with germline at one junction end may stem from a read error. The identical CDR3 is also encoded by other nucleotide sequences in the sample. The chain carries TRBV9 and TRBJ2-3, with D possibly being TRBD2 (5 bases). This CDR3 has 14 amino acids. Germline values: CDR1 SGDLS, CDR2 YYNGEE. The CDR3 bases are TGTGCCAGCAGCGTTCCGGGGAGCACAGACACGCAGTATTTT. Protein: CASSVPGSTDTQYF.

DNA for the CDR3: TGCGCCAGCAGCACCCCGGGAGGCAATGAGCAGTTCTTC. Translated: CASSTPGGNEQFF. The chain links TRBV5-1 to TRBJ2-1; 7 nucleotides match TRBD2. The V gene end was trimmed by 4 bases and the J gene end by 6 bases; junction bases not matched to a gene: 4. In germline, CDR1 is SGHRS, CDR2 YFSETQ. This CDR3 spans 13 amino acids.

The chain combines TRBV7-2 with TRBJ1-5, with TRBD1 matching over 7 bases. With V trimmed by 4 bases and J by 3 bases, 6 bases remained unmatched. The CDR3 contains 15 residues. The germline CDR1 and CDR2 sequences are SGHTA and FQGNSA. The CDR3 spells CASSSGTAINQPQHF. The CDR3 DNA reads as TGTGCCAGCAGCTCGGGGACAGCGATCAATCAGCCCCAGCATTTT.

The rearrangement uses TRBV15 and TRBJ1-2, with 7 nucleotides matching TRBD1. Germline assignment: CDR1 LNHNV and CDR2 YYDKDF (reference sequence). The CDR3 has 13 residues. V trimming: 2 bases; J trimming: 4 bases; junction bases outside the gene matches: 1. The CDR3 DNA is TGTGCCACCAGCAGACAGGGGGGCTATGGCTACACCTTC. This sequence encodes CATSRQGGYGYTF.

This clone was observed a handful of times. The chain recombines TRBV7-9 with TRBJ2-2, with TRBD2 identical over 9 bases. Germline V gene data show CDR1 as SEHNR and CDR2 as FQNEAQ (reference sequence). Trimming removed 1 base from V and 7 bases from J; junction bases left unmatched: 4. The CDR3 covers 15 residues. The CDR3 region has the DNA TGTGCCAGCAGCTTAGGACTAGCGGACGGCGGGGAGCTGTTTTTT. Protein sequence: CASSLGLADGGELFF.

This chain uses TRBV15 with TRBJ1-2; 10 nucleotides align to TRBD1. Germline loops: CDR1 LNHNV, CDR2 YYDKDF (reference sequence). V gave up 0 bases and J gave up 8 bases; unmatched junction bases: 12. This CDR3 is built from 17 residues. The CDR3 DNA reads TGTGCCACCAGCAGAGACCGGGACAGGGGCCGTCTTAAAGGCTACACCTTC. Its protein product is CATSRDRDRGRLKGYTF.

The V gene is TRBV2, the J gene TRBJ1-2, with D possibly being TRBD1 (5 bases). The ends were cut back, 6 bases at V and 7 bases at J, with 15 bases in the middle. Germline-derived CDR1 and CDR2 are SNHLY and FYNNEI. This CDR3 region has 13 residues. The CDR3 reads CASRTTGGAGYTF. CDR3 DNA: TGTGCCAGCAGGACTACCGGCGGGGCTGGCTACACCTTC.